The sequence of this T cell receptor (beta chain) was determined in a study of OX40 agonist ivuxolimab in advanced cancers. Study in general: Patients were infused with ivuxolimab every 2 weeks at 0.01 to 10 mg/kg. Eligibility admitted prior anti-PD-1, anti-PD-L1 or anti-CTLA-4 therapy; 30% to 40% had some. Notes on the study in general: Specificity for antigen went undetermined in the expanded peripheral T cells.

This clone has only a few counts. The antigen is unknown. At baseline, cycle 4 day 1, and cycle 7 day 1, blood was sampled. CDR1 and CDR2 (germline): GTSNPN, SVGIG (reference sequence). V lost 5 bases and J lost 3, with 13 bases in between. CDR3 length: 13 residues. Libraries were prepared by immunoSEQ multiplex PCR; TCRdb keeps only in-frame clonotypes and omits some of them. The sample holds 90,000 or so clones, 91% seen once. Sequenced material: CD4+ or CD8+ T cells sorted from blood, taken in a trial of the OX40 agonist ivuxolimab. This TCR came from an adult with an advanced solid tumor such as melanoma, head and neck, liver or kidney cancer. The V and J genes are TRBV30 and TRBJ1-2; possible D gene TRBD1, 6 bases. In DNA, the CDR3 is TGTGCCTGGGGGACAAGAGGATACTATGGCTACACCTTC. Translated, it gives CAWGTRGYYGYTF.